The 27 T cell receptor beta chains presented below share a single source sample, sequenced in a study of cytomegalovirus exposure and HLA in healthy donors. The PCR ran on 60 Vbeta and 13 Jbeta primers. The table came from immunoSEQ multiplex PCR; TCRdb's copy has only in-frame clones and leaves some out. Altogether 100,000 to 150,000 clones are present, roughly 77% being singletons, with the ten largest covering 0.95% to 1.4%. The sequencing input was PBMCs. The receptors were gathered from a woman in her twenties or thirties in good health and CMV-seronegative.

This clone has only a few counts. J is TRBJ1-1 and V is TRBV19; 8 positions agree with TRBD1. Germline V gives CDR1 LNHDA, CDR2 SQIVND (reference sequence). This CDR3 spans 16 amino acids. Germline trimming cut 9 bases from V and 1 base from J; bases unmatched to any gene: 13. The CDR3 coding sequence is TGTGCCAGCGACAGGGGACCTCAAACCGGGAACACTGAAGCTTTCTTT. Residues: CASDRGPQTGNTEAFF.

The chain combines TRBV19 with TRBJ2-1; 13 bases agree with TRBD2. The CDR3 spans 16 residues. The V gene end was trimmed by 4 bases and the J gene end by 0 bases; junction bases not matched to a gene: 0. Germline V lookup: CDR1 LNHDA, CDR2 SQIVND (reference sequence). CDR3 loop: CASSRTSGSSYNEQFF. The CDR3 DNA reads TGTGCCAGTAGTAGGACTAGCGGGAGCTCCTACAATGAGCAGTTCTTC.

This rearrangement joins TRBV19 to TRBJ2-1; 9 bases are a match to TRBD2. This CDR3 is 19 amino acids long. The V gene's germline CDR1 is LNHDA and CDR2 SQIVND (reference sequence). J lost 7 bases, V lost 2 bases, and 18 bases had no gene match. CDR3 region: CASSIRPGGSGSILNEQFF. CDR3 nucleotides: TGTGCCAGTAGTATAAGGCCTGGGGGTAGCGGGAGTATCTTGAATGAGCAGTTCTTC.

V gene TRBV30 combines with J gene TRBJ2-2; 9 positions agree with TRBD2. J was trimmed by 6 bases and V by 4 bases; bases with no gene match: 6. CDR3 length equals 14 residues. The germline V gene encodes CDR1 GTSNPN and CDR2 SVGIG (reference sequence). The CDR3 region is CAWTLAGVAGELFF. As DNA, the CDR3 is TGTGCCTGGACTTTAGCGGGAGTCGCCGGGGAGCTGTTTTTT.

This chain joins TRBV2 and TRBJ1-5, with 7 bases lining up with TRBD1. The J segment lost 4 bases and the V segment lost 6 bases, leaving 6 bases of the junction unmatched. The CDR3 runs 14 residues. The germline V gene encodes CDR1 SNHLY and CDR2 FYNNEI. The CDR3 DNA sequence: TGTGCCAGCAGAGTGGACAGGAGAAATCAGCCCCAGCATTTT. Its translation: CASRVDRRNQPQHF.

This CDR3 reads CASSLGGGRPGTGELFF. The CDR3 bases are TGTGCCAGCAGCTTGGGAGGGGGACGCCCGGGCACCGGGGAGCTGTTTTTT. This chain joins TRBV7-2 and TRBJ2-2, with TRBD2 as a possible D gene (7 bases). The germline V gene encodes CDR1 SGHTA and CDR2 FQGNSA. The CDR3 covers 17 residues. Between the trimmed V and J ends, which lost 3 bases and 4 bases, there was a span of 18 bases.

The chain employs TRBV7-8 and TRBJ2-7, with no clear D. Germline lookup yields CDR1 SGHVS and CDR2 FQNEAQ. The length of the CDR3 is 14 residues. Trimming removed 1 base from V and 3 bases from J, with 10 bases in between. In DNA form, the CDR3 reads TGTGCCAGCAGCTTAGTAAACAGCCACTACGAGCAGTACTTC. Its protein product is CASSLVNSHYEQYF.

The rearrangement uses TRBV11-3 and TRBJ1-4; TRBD1 matches at 8 bases. This CDR3 is 15 amino acids long. Germline V gives CDR1 SGHNT, CDR2 YENEEA. With 5 bases clipped from V and 5 bases from J, the junction kept 7 bases outside the gene matches. DNA for the CDR3: TGTGCCAGCAGCACATCCGGGACAGGAAATGAAAAACTGTTTTTT. This sequence encodes CASSTSGTGNEKLFF.

Notes on this clone: A junction end diverges from the germline sequence, so it may reflect a read error. The chain combines TRBV7-9 with TRBJ2-3; D gene uncertain. There are 12 residues in the CDR3. The germline gives CDR1 SEHNR, CDR2 FQNEAQ (reference sequence). CDR3 in DNA: TGTTCCAGCAGCTTAAGCCCAGATACGCAGTATTTT. It translates to CSSSLSPDTQYF.

This chain uses TRBV2 with TRBJ2-7; 7 bases fit TRBD1. Germline assignment: CDR1 SNHLY and CDR2 FYNNEI. Unmatched junction bases numbered 3, after V lost 9 bases and J lost 1 base. The length of the CDR3 is 12 residues. CDR3 sequence reads: CASTGESYEQYF. The CDR3 DNA sequence: TGTGCCAGTACAGGGGAATCCTACGAGCAGTACTTC.

This rearrangement joins TRBV6-5 to TRBJ2-7, with TRBD2 matching over 10 bases. J was trimmed by 1 base and V by 2 bases; bases with no gene match: 2. The length of the CDR3 is 15 residues. Germline assignment: CDR1 MNHEY and CDR2 SVGAGI. The CDR3 DNA reads as TGTGCCAGCAGTTACGCTAGCGGGGGTTCCTACGAGCAGTACTTC. This gives the protein CASSYASGGSYEQYF.

The chain joins TRBV27 to TRBJ2-2; no definite D call. Germline values: CDR1 MNHEY, CDR2 SMNVEV (reference sequence). Trimming stripped 0 bases from V and 5 bases from J, with 4 bases between. The CDR3 length is 13 residues. CDR3 nucleotides: TGTGCCAGCAGTTTATCGAGTACCGGGGAGCTGTTTTTT. Encoded protein: CASSLSSTGELFF.

The chain is built from TRBV7-9 and TRBJ1-3, with a possible D match to TRBD1 (5 bases). Germline values: CDR1 SEHNR, CDR2 FQNEAQ (reference sequence). The CDR3 runs 16 residues. V gave up 1 base and J gave up 0 bases, with 10 bases separating them. The CDR3, as DNA: TGTGCCAGCAGCTTAGGACAGTTAACCTCTGGAAACACCATATATTTT. Translation: CASSLGQLTSGNTIYF.

The table lists this clone with a count of one. The rearrangement uses TRBV5-1 and TRBJ2-1; 13 bases are a match to TRBD2. Germline V gene lookup returns CDR1 SGHRS and CDR2 YFSETQ. The CDR3 extends over 16 amino acids. After removal of 4 bases from V and 7 bases from J, the junction contained 8 bases not matched to a gene. CDR3 in amino acids: CASSQLAGGPGNEQFF. CDR3 nucleotides: TGCGCCAGCAGCCAACTAGCGGGAGGGCCCGGGAATGAGCAGTTCTTC.

The V gene is TRBV15, the J gene TRBJ2-4, with 8 bases aligning to TRBD1. Germline CDR1 is LNHNV and CDR2 is YYDKDF (reference sequence). V lost 0 bases and J lost 7; bases outside the gene matches: 5. This CDR3 is 15 amino acids long. CDR3 in DNA: TGTGCCACCAGCAGAGACCCCGGACAGGGCAACATTCAGTACTTC. Translation gives CATSRDPGQGNIQYF.

This rearrangement joins TRBV10-2 to TRBJ2-7; 14 bases map to TRBD2. J lost 1 base, V lost 4 bases, and 3 bases had no gene match. CDR3 length: 16 residues. CDR1 is WSHSY and CDR2 is SAAADI in the germline V gene. CDR3: CASSGGLAGESYEQYF. DNA for the CDR3: TGCGCCAGCAGTGGGGGACTAGCGGGAGAATCCTACGAGCAGTACTTC.

The chain carries TRBV6-1 and TRBJ2-3, with D uncertain. This CDR3 comprises 13 residues. Trimming took 3 bases from V and 3 from J, leaving 7 bases between them. In germline, CDR1 is MNHNS, CDR2 SASEGT. CDR3 in amino acids: CASSERITDTQYF. Here the CDR3 DNA reads TGTGCCAGCAGTGAGAGAATAACAGATACGCAGTATTTT.

The chain is built from TRBV10-3 and TRBJ2-7; maybe TRBD1 (5 bases). The V gene lost 3 bases and the J gene lost 3 bases, with 9 bases spanning the gap. Germline assignment: CDR1 ENHRY and CDR2 SYGVKD. The CDR3 totals 13 residues. Here the CDR3 reads CAISEGQGYEQYF. In nucleotides, the CDR3 is TGTGCCATCAGTGAAGGGCAGGGCTACGAGCAGTACTTC.

This chain uses TRBV7-8 with TRBJ2-2, with D maybe TRBD2 (5 bases). This CDR3 contains 15 residues. Trimming stripped 5 bases from V and 5 bases from J, with 15 bases between. The germline CDR1 and CDR2 sequences are SGHVS and FQNEAQ. The DNA for the CDR3 is TGTGCCAGCAGCCTCAGGTCGACGGGGACCGGGGAGCTGTTTTTT. This codes for CASSLRSTGTGELFF.

The chain uses TRBV7-6 and TRBJ2-2, with a weak D call TRBD2 (5 bases). V lost 1 base and J 3 bases, leaving 15 bases between the germline ends. The CDR3 consists of 17 residues. CDR1 and CDR2 from the germline V gene are SGHVS and FNYEAQ. This CDR3 is CASSLDPLASHTGELFF. DNA of the CDR3: TGTGCCAGCAGCTTAGATCCTTTAGCGAGCCACACCGGGGAGCTGTTTTTT.

DNA for the CDR3: TGTGCCAGCAGCGCCAGACAGGGGCACTATGGCTACACCTTC. As protein: CASSARQGHYGYTF. The chain links TRBV7-9 to TRBJ1-2; 8 bases are shared with TRBD1. With V trimmed by 5 bases and J by 3 bases, 5 bases remained unmatched. Germline V gene sequence: CDR1 SEHNR, CDR2 FQNEAQ (reference sequence). This CDR3 contains 14 residues.

The chain uses TRBV4-3 and TRBJ1-3, with 7 positions matching TRBD1. Trimming removed 2 bases from V and 0 bases from J; junction bases left unmatched: 10. The germline CDR1 and CDR2 sequences are LGHNA and YSLEER. CDR3 length: 18 amino acids. CDR3 DNA sequence: TGCGCCAGCAGCCAATTAGGGGCAGGGGGACTCTCTGGAAACACCATATATTTT. Protein sequence: CASSQLGAGGLSGNTIYF.

The chain recombines TRBV13 with TRBJ1-5; the D gene is possibly TRBD1 (5 bases). Trimming left V 0 bases short and J 5 bases short, with 8 bases between. The CDR3 has 14 amino acids. Germline V gene sequence: CDR1 PRHDT, CDR2 FYEKMQ (reference sequence). The CDR3 sequence is CASSLGRVDQPQHF. CDR3 sequence (DNA): TGTGCCAGCAGCTTAGGCAGGGTTGATCAGCCCCAGCATTTT.

This rearrangement joins TRBV15 to TRBJ2-1, with a tentative D call TRBD1 (6 bases). The CDR3 has 15 amino acids. Germline V CDR1 and CDR2: LNHNV, YYDKDF (reference sequence). The V end was cut by 0 bases, the J end by 4 bases, with 10 bases between. The CDR3 sequence: CATSRDRGGYNEQFF. DNA of the CDR3: TGTGCCACCAGCAGAGATCGAGGGGGTTACAATGAGCAGTTCTTC.

V gene TRBV5-4 combines with J gene TRBJ2-2, with D tentatively TRBD1 (5 bases). The CDR3 length is 16 residues. Germline CDR1 and CDR2: SGHNT and YYREEE (reference sequence). V lost 0 bases to trimming and J lost 2 bases, with 11 bases between them. The CDR3 is CASSLGADTNTGELFF. CDR3 nucleotides: TGTGCCAGCAGCTTGGGGGCGGACACTAACACCGGGGAGCTGTTTTTT.

This CDR3 is CASSTGTGGRNIQYF. Written as DNA, the CDR3 is TGTGCCAGTAGTACCGGGACAGGGGGTCGAAACATTCAGTACTTC. This chain joins TRBV19 and TRBJ2-4, with 11 nucleotides matching TRBD1. The CDR3 is made up of 15 amino acids. CDR1 and CDR2 from the germline V gene are LNHDA and SQIVND (reference sequence). With 4 bases clipped from V and 6 bases from J, the junction kept 5 bases outside the gene matches.

V is TRBV4-1 and J is TRBJ2-5; a weak D match, TRBD2 (5 bases). The tail of the sequence fits TRBJ2-7 better, so the J call may be wrong. CDR1 is MGHRA and CDR2 is YSYEKL in the germline V gene. This CDR3 region has 16 residues. The CDR3: CASSQDRNRLSYEQYF. The DNA of the CDR3 is TGCGCCAGCAGCCAAGATAGGAACAGACTATCTTACGAGCAGTACTTC.